This T cell receptor (beta chain) stems from a study of PD-1 blockade in classical Hodgkin lymphoma. The ends lost 1 base at V and 4 bases at J; junction bases unmatched: 0. The germline CDR1 and CDR2 sequences are SGHRS and YFSETQ. CDR3 length: 14 amino acids. TCRdb's copy holds only in-frame clones and misses some; the assay was immunoSEQ multiplex PCR. This sample has approximately 99,000 clones, with approximately 80% found just once. Every patient relapsed after autologous stem cell transplantation, and brentuximab vedotin exposure varied. The sequenced sample was peripheral blood mononuclear cells (PBMCs), obtained before the second cycle of nivolumab. This receptor was obtained from a human donor with classical Hodgkin lymphoma. The rearrangement links TRBV5-1 to TRBJ2-3, with 10 bases identical to TRBD2. As DNA, the CDR3 is TGCGCCAGCAGCTTGAGCGGGAGGGCAGATACGCAGTATTTT. Its protein is CASSLSGRADTQYF.